This T cell receptor beta chain was profiled in a study of blood T cell dynamics during melanoma immunotherapy. This CDR3 is built from 14 residues. V lost 4 bases and J lost 8; bases outside the gene matches: 8. Per germline, CDR1 GTSNPN and CDR2 SVGIG (reference sequence). Time point described: pre-treatment baseline. The method was immunoSEQ multiplex PCR; TCRdb's version includes in-frame clones alone and lacks a portion of them. This sample has about 9,700 clones, with about 90% found just once. The input for sequencing was blood, taken from a patient treated with checkpoint blockade. The rearrangement joins TRBV30 to TRBJ1-4; 9 bases are shared with TRBD1. This receptor was identified in a human donor with melanoma. The CDR3 loop reads CAWNRRTGAEKLFF. In DNA, the CDR3 is TGTGCCTGGAACCGGCGGACAGGGGCCGAAAAACTGTTTTTT.